This T cell receptor beta chain stems from a study of shared clonotypes between healthy human individuals. Trimming removed 3 bases from V and 4 bases from J, with 21 bases in between. The CDR3 runs to 17 residues. The V gene's germline CDR1 is MNHNS and CDR2 SASEGT. Libraries were prepared by immunoSEQ multiplex PCR; TCRdb keeps only in-frame clonotypes and omits some of them. Of about 2 million clones detected, about 95% appear once; the ten largest clones hold more than 0.95%. CD8 cells classed as naive were CD45RO-negative and positively selected for CCR7, excluding terminally differentiated effector memory CD45RA+ cells. In the case of this clone: No antigen is known for it.

Findings and limits, study-wide: Limitation of the genetic and exposure-history diversity represented came from the few donors. For naive CD4 cells, roughly 4.6% of clonotypes were shared across a handful of donors.

This TCR came from a man aged 18 to 29 in good health. The rearrangement uses TRBV6-1 and TRBJ1-1; D might be TRBD1 (5 bases). Material: naive CD8+ T cells sorted from blood. In DNA, the CDR3 is TGTGCCAGCAGTGAGGTCACCTTGGGACTGTTGAGCACTGAAGCTTTCTTT. Encoded protein: CASSEVTLGLLSTEAFF.